This T cell receptor (beta chain) appears in the sequencing data of a study of vaccination and CD4 T cells after COVID-19. Study-wide background: At a median approximately 99 days (range 35 to 161) after diagnosis, post-COVID samples were drawn.

This clonotype was detected a few times. Its antigen is currently unknown. Unmatched junction bases numbered 14, after V lost 5 bases and J lost 4 bases. CDR1 is SEHNR and CDR2 is FQNEAQ in the germline V gene (reference sequence). This CDR3 spans 18 amino acids. Specified treatment: 10-day PBMC culture with coronavirus spike peptide pools or control peptides (ViraFEST assay). Once obtained from cultured CD4+ T cells, the DNA was sequenced using the Oncomine TCR Beta short-read assay. A single record per CDR3 protein comes from TCRdb applying MiXCR to the PCR reads. Of more than 10,000 distinct CDR3 sequences in the sample, 73% were seen once.

Sequenced sample: CD4+ T cells from blood, cultured in vitro. The source of this sequence is a human donor who had recovered from COVID-19. The gene calls are TRBV7-9 and TRBJ2-3, with TRBD2 matching 11 bases. Here the CDR3 reads CASSPPARLAGMADTQYF. The CDR3 coding sequence is TGTGCCAGCAGCCCGCCGGCCCGACTAGCGGGAATGGCAGATACGCAGTATTTT.